The rows below give T cell receptor beta chains drawn from one sample of a study of shared clonotypes between healthy human individuals. Some clones are missing from TCRdb's copy, which holds only in-frame ones; the method was immunoSEQ multiplex PCR. In the table there are roughly 2,300,000 clones, just under 95% of which are singletons. The sequenced sample consisted of naive CD4+ T cells from PBMCs. These receptors came from a man younger than 35 in good health. Some clones in this sample may be carry-over from other donors' samples. Both conserved end residues are part of each CDR3. The D gene is left open where the match is weak. Expanded clones get a size class; other rows say once, few or many, or leave the size out.

len: 17
v_gene: TRBV9
j_gene: TRBJ2-2
d_gene: .
abundance: .
CDR3aa: CASSVGWERGNTGELFF
CDR3nt: TGTGCCAGCAGCGTAGGATGGGAAAGGGGGAACACCGGGGAGCTGTTTTTT

len: 16
v_gene: TRBV30
j_gene: TRBJ2-1
d_gene: TRBD2
abundance: few
CDR3aa: CAWRKPSGRVDNEQFF
CDR3nt: TGTGCCTGGAGGAAACCTAGCGGGAGAGTGGACAATGAGCAGTTCTTC

len: 18
v_gene: TRBV16
j_gene: TRBJ2-6
d_gene: .
abundance: .
CDR3aa: CASSQSGSKGPGANVLTF
CDR3nt: TGTGCCAGCAGCCAGTCGGGATCTAAAGGGCCTGGGGCCAACGTCCTGACTTTC

len: 14
v_gene: TRBV7-9
j_gene: TRBJ1-1
d_gene: .
abundance: .
CDR3aa: CASSLSRVNTEAFF
CDR3nt: TGTGCCAGCAGCTTAAGCAGAGTGAACACTGAAGCTTTCTTT

len: 15
v_gene: TRBV5-1
j_gene: TRBJ2-1
d_gene: TRBD2
abundance: .
CDR3aa: CASSFAGTNYNEQFF
CDR3nt: TGCGCCAGCAGCTTCGCCGGGACTAACTACAATGAGCAGTTCTTC

len: 14
v_gene: TRBV5-4
j_gene: TRBJ1-2
d_gene: TRBD1
abundance: .
CDR3aa: CASSLVGTAYGYTF
CDR3nt: TGTGCCAGCAGCTTGGTAGGGACAGCATATGGCTACACCTTC

len: 15
v_gene: TRBV19
j_gene: TRBJ2-1
d_gene: .
abundance: .
CDR3aa: CASTWTASSYNEQFF
CDR3nt: TGTGCCAGTACCTGGACAGCGAGCTCCTACAATGAGCAGTTCTTC

len: 17
v_gene: TRBV11-3
j_gene: TRBJ2-1
d_gene: TRBD2
abundance: .
CDR3aa: CASSPQSGAGGTGEQFF
CDR3nt: TGTGCCAGCAGCCCTCAGAGTGGGGCGGGAGGGACTGGTGAGCAGTTCTTC

len: 17
v_gene: TRBV18
j_gene: TRBJ1-1
d_gene: .
abundance: few
CDR3aa: CASSLTPEGGMNTEAFF
CDR3nt: TGTGCCAGCTCCCTAACACCCGAAGGGGGTATGAACACTGAAGCTTTCTTT

len: 11
v_gene: TRBV6-1
j_gene: TRBJ1-5
d_gene: .
abundance: .
CDR3aa: CASSAHQPQHF
CDR3nt: TGTGCCAGCAGTGCCCATCAGCCCCAGCATTTT

len: 18
v_gene: TRBV19
j_gene: TRBJ2-3
d_gene: TRBD2
abundance: .
CDR3aa: CASSPEPPGLALRDTQYF
CDR3nt: TGTGCCAGTAGCCCCGAGCCACCCGGACTAGCATTAAGAGATACGCAGTATTTT

len: 16
v_gene: TRBV19
j_gene: TRBJ2-7
d_gene: TRBD2
abundance: .
CDR3aa: CASSTIGTSRAYEQYF
CDR3nt: TGTGCCAGTAGTACCATCGGGACTAGCCGTGCCTACGAGCAGTACTTC

len: 13
v_gene: TRBV28
j_gene: TRBJ1-2
d_gene: .
abundance: .
CDR3aa: CASSPGRAYGYTF
CDR3nt: TGTGCCAGCAGCCCCGGGAGGGCCTATGGCTACACCTTC

len: 14
v_gene: TRBV4-1
j_gene: TRBJ1-5
d_gene: .
abundance: few
CDR3aa: CASSQALGLQPQHF
CDR3nt: TGCGCCAGCAGCCAGGCCCTTGGGCTTCAGCCCCAGCATTTT

len: 16
v_gene: TRBV4-1
j_gene: TRBJ1-5
d_gene: TRBD1
abundance: few
CDR3aa: CASSQGEGGNNQPQHF
CDR3nt: TGCGCCAGCAGCCAAGGAGAAGGGGGCAACAATCAGCCCCAGCATTTT

len: 14
v_gene: TRBV10-3
j_gene: TRBJ2-7
d_gene: .
abundance: .
CDR3aa: CAISDGEVKYEQYF
CDR3nt: TGTGCCATCAGTGATGGGGAAGTCAAATACGAGCAGTACTTC

len: 13
v_gene: TRBV6-5
j_gene: TRBJ2-5
d_gene: .
abundance: .
CDR3aa: CASSFRGEETQYF
CDR3nt: TGTGCCAGCAGTTTCAGGGGAGAGGAGACCCAGTACTTC

len: 14
v_gene: TRBV5-1
j_gene: TRBJ2-4
d_gene: TRBD1
abundance: once
CDR3aa: CASSAGQGANIQYF
CDR3nt: TGCGCCAGCAGCGCGGGACAGGGAGCGAACATTCAGTACTTC

len: 12
v_gene: TRBV2
j_gene: TRBJ2-3
d_gene: .
abundance: .
CDR3aa: CASSVGTDTQYF
CDR3nt: TGTGCCAGCAGTGTCGGGACAGATACGCAGTATTTT

len: 14
v_gene: TRBV2
j_gene: TRBJ2-3
d_gene: .
abundance: .
CDR3aa: CASNRGGGTDTQYF
CDR3nt: TGTGCCAGCAATAGGGGTGGGGGCACAGATACGCAGTATTTT

len: 16
v_gene: TRBV14
j_gene: TRBJ2-2
d_gene: TRBD2
abundance: .
CDR3aa: CASSLGLARNTGELFF
CDR3nt: TGTGCCAGCAGCCTTGGACTAGCGAGAAACACCGGGGAGCTGTTTTTT

len: 15
v_gene: TRBV7-2
j_gene: TRBJ1-3
d_gene: .
abundance: .
CDR3aa: CASSFGTSFGNTIYF
CDR3nt: TGTGCCAGCAGCTTTGGGACCTCGTTTGGAAACACCATATATTTT

len: 15
v_gene: TRBV18
j_gene: TRBJ2-1
d_gene: TRBD1
abundance: .
CDR3aa: CASSPGTASYNEQFF
CDR3nt: TGTGCCAGCTCACCCGGGACAGCCTCCTACAATGAGCAGTTCTTC

len: 15
v_gene: TRBV29-1
j_gene: TRBJ1-3
d_gene: .
abundance: .
CDR3aa: CSVGGHLDTGNTIYF
CDR3nt: TGCAGCGTGGGGGGACATCTCGATACCGGAAACACCATATATTTT

len: 15
v_gene: TRBV5-1
j_gene: TRBJ2-7
d_gene: TRBD1
abundance: .
CDR3aa: CASSSPGQGDGEQYF
CDR3nt: TGCGCCAGCAGCTCCCCGGGACAGGGAGACGGCGAGCAGTACTTC

len: 15
v_gene: TRBV19
j_gene: TRBJ1-5
d_gene: TRBD1
abundance: .
CDR3aa: CASRRQGFGVKPQHF
CDR3nt: TGTGCCAGTAGAAGACAGGGCTTTGGGGTTAAGCCCCAGCATTTT

len: 14
v_gene: TRBV11-2
j_gene: TRBJ2-3
d_gene: TRBD2
abundance: .
CDR3aa: CASSLVAGEDTQYF
CDR3nt: TGTGCCAGCAGCTTAGTCGCGGGAGAAGATACGCAGTATTTT

len: 13
v_gene: TRBV5-1
j_gene: TRBJ2-4
d_gene: .
abundance: .
CDR3aa: CASSLQETGIQYF
CDR3nt: TGCGCCAGCAGCTTACAGGAGACGGGCATTCAGTACTTC

len: 13
v_gene: TRBV29-1
j_gene: TRBJ2-3
d_gene: TRBD2
abundance: .
CDR3aa: CSTATSYTDTQYF
CDR3nt: TGCAGCACTGCGACTAGCTACACAGATACGCAGTATTTT

len: 13
v_gene: TRBV5-6
j_gene: TRBJ1-2
d_gene: .
abundance: .
CDR3aa: CASSLQGVYGYTF
CDR3nt: TGTGCCAGCAGCTTACAGGGAGTCTATGGCTACACCTTC

len: 15
v_gene: TRBV19
j_gene: TRBJ2-1
d_gene: .
abundance: .
CDR3aa: CASSWAGDSYNEQFF
CDR3nt: TGTGCCAGTAGTTGGGCGGGCGACTCCTACAATGAGCAGTTCTTC

len: 16
v_gene: TRBV28
j_gene: TRBJ1-5
d_gene: TRBD1
abundance: .
CDR3aa: CASSSPTGGLDQPQHF
CDR3nt: TGTGCCAGCAGTTCCCCGACAGGGGGCTTGGATCAGCCCCAGCATTTT

len: 14
v_gene: TRBV9
j_gene: TRBJ1-1
d_gene: TRBD1
abundance: .
CDR3aa: CASSPGQYNTEAFF
CDR3nt: TGTGCCAGCAGCCCGGGACAGTACAACACTGAAGCTTTCTTT

len: 12
v_gene: TRBV6-5
j_gene: TRBJ2-5
d_gene: .
abundance: .
CDR3aa: CASSSRSETQYF
CDR3nt: TGTGCCAGCAGTTCCCGAAGCGAGACCCAGTACTTC

len: 11
v_gene: TRBV2
j_gene: TRBJ1-1
d_gene: .
abundance: .
CDR3aa: CASSWETEAFF
CDR3nt: TGTGCCAGCAGTTGGGAAACTGAAGCTTTCTTT

len: 13
v_gene: TRBV28
j_gene: TRBJ2-7
d_gene: .
abundance: .
CDR3aa: CASSLRGFNEQYF
CDR3nt: TGTGCCAGCAGTTTACGGGGTTTCAACGAGCAGTACTTC

len: 13
v_gene: TRBV5-1
j_gene: TRBJ2-1
d_gene: .
abundance: .
CDR3aa: CASSPRTYNEQFF
CDR3nt: TGCGCCAGCAGCCCTCGGACCTACAATGAGCAGTTCTTC

len: 16
v_gene: TRBV7-3
j_gene: TRBJ2-3
d_gene: TRBD1
abundance: .
CDR3aa: CASSLGTGELTDTQYF
CDR3nt: TGTGCCAGCAGCCTCGGGACAGGGGAACTCACAGATACGCAGTATTTT

len: 13
v_gene: TRBV28
j_gene: TRBJ2-7
d_gene: .
abundance: .
CDR3aa: CATKGTYPYEQYF
CDR3nt: TGTGCCACCAAGGGCACATACCCGTACGAGCAGTACTTC

len: 15
v_gene: TRBV5-1
j_gene: TRBJ2-3
d_gene: TRBD1
abundance: .
CDR3aa: CASSVQGARGDTQYF
CDR3nt: TGCGCCAGCAGCGTACAGGGGGCGCGGGGAGATACGCAGTATTTT

len: 15
v_gene: TRBV25-1
j_gene: TRBJ1-1
d_gene: .
abundance: .
CDR3aa: CASSGPVQGMTEAFF
CDR3nt: TGTGCCAGCAGTGGACCCGTACAGGGTATGACTGAAGCTTTCTTT